The 8 T cell receptor beta chains reported below all come from one sample, sequenced in a study of T cells in Graves' hyperthyroidism and ophthalmopathy. Authors of the study amplified TCR beta CDR3 regions from RNA transcripts. First-round RT-PCR of the TCR CDR3 relied on the HTBI primer set. A single record per CDR3 protein comes from TCRdb applying MiXCR to the multiplex PCR reads. Of 550,000 to 650,000 distinct CDR3 sequences in the sample, around 15% were seen once. Sequenced material: blood. The receptors here all came from a woman aged 40 to 49 with Graves' hyperthyroidism.

The chain uses TRBV4-2 and TRBJ2-1; 7 nucleotides align to TRBD1. Losses at the gene ends were 0 bases for V and 4 bases for J; bases not matched to a gene: 0. Germline V gene sequence: CDR1 LGHNA, CDR2 YNFKEQ. The CDR3 runs 14 residues. The CDR3: CASSQEGQYNEQFF. CDR3 DNA: TGTGCCAGCAGCCAAGAGGGACAGTACAATGAGCAGTTCTTC.

This clonotype has only a few counts. This chain connects TRBV6-5 to TRBJ1-6; TRBD1 aligns across 8 bases. With V trimmed by 0 bases and J by 7 bases, 8 bases remained unmatched. CDR3 length: 17 residues. Germline CDR1 MNHEY, CDR2 SVGAGI. CDR3 nucleotides: TGTGCCAGCAGTTACTCTTCAGGGGGCTTAAGGAATTCACCCCTCCACTTT. It is translated as CASSYSSGGLRNSPLHF.

This clonotype was detected ten times or more. The rearrangement joins TRBV7-3 to TRBJ2-7; 9 bases agree with TRBD1. The germline gives CDR1 SGHTA, CDR2 FQGTGA. The CDR3 has 15 residues. V shed 4 bases, J shed 6 bases, and the junction held 10 bases outside the gene matches. Here the CDR3 reads CASSSTGGDGSEQYF. The CDR3 DNA sequence: TGTGCCAGCAGCTCCACAGGGGGCGACGGCAGCGAGCAGTACTTC. The complete variable domain, with remaining parts taken from reference TRBV7-3 and TRBJ2-7, reads GAGVSQTPSNKVTEKGKYVELRCDPISGHTALYWYRQSLGQGPEFLIYFQGTGAADDSGLPNDRFFAVRPEGSVSTLKIQRTERGDSAVYLCASSSTGGDGSEQYFGPGTRLTVT.

This clonotype has a handful of counts. The rearrangement joins TRBV6-1 to TRBJ2-2; D gene unclear. This CDR3 spans 11 amino acids. Germline CDR1 and CDR2: MNHNS and SASEGT. Trimming removed 5 bases at V and 13 bases at J, with 11 bases between. CDR3 in amino acids: CASSPLKGLFF. The CDR3 DNA follows: TGTGCCAGCAGTCCCCTTAAGGGGCTGTTTTTT.

A few counts support this clonotype. The chain recombines TRBV7-3 with TRBJ2-2; maybe TRBD1 (6 bases). Germline V CDR1 and CDR2: SGHTA, FQGTGA. With 2 bases removed from V and 6 bases from J, the gap between germline ends came to 7 bases. CDR3 length: 13 amino acids. The CDR3 here is CASSLSGAGELFF. The CDR3 DNA reads as TGTGCCAGCAGCTTATCAGGGGCCGGGGAGCTGTTTTTT.

This clonotype has just a few counts. The rearrangement links TRBV12-3 or TRBV12-4 to TRBJ2-7; D is unresolved. This CDR3 spans 14 amino acids. The germline V and J ends were trimmed by 6 bases and 1 base, with 13 bases remaining between them. The CDR3 nucleotides read TGTGCCAGCAGCCCCTCCCCTCGGTCCTACGAGCAGTACTTC. Its translation: CASSPSPRSYEQYF.

This clonotype was seen ten or more times. The rearrangement links TRBV6-1 to TRBJ2-1; 11 positions agree with TRBD2. The CDR3 runs 18 residues. Germline V gene sequence: CDR1 MNHNS, CDR2 SASEGT. Trimming cost V 10 bases and J 1 base; bases outside gene matches: 15. CDR3 DNA sequence: TGTGCCATCTTTCTAGCGGGAGGTGGGGGTTGGTCCTACAATGAGCAGTTCTTC. Translated, it gives CAIFLAGGGGWSYNEQFF.

The chain uses TRBV19 and TRBJ1-1; D gene unclear. The V gene lost 7 bases and the J gene lost 3 bases, with 15 bases spanning the gap. The CDR3 consists of 14 residues. Germline-derived CDR1 and CDR2 are LNHDA and SQIVND (reference sequence). The CDR3 nucleotides are TGTGCCAGTACCCCCAGGCCAACGGACACTGAAGCTTTCTTT. Protein product: CASTPRPTDTEAFF.